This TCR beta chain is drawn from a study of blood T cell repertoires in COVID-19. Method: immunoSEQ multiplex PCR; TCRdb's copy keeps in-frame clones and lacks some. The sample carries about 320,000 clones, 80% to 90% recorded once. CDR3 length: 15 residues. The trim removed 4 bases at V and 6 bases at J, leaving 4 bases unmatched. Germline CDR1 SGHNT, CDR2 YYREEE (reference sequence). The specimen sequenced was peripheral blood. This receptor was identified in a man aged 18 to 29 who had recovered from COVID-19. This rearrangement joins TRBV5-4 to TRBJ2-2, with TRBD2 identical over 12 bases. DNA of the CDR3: TGTGCCAGCAGCCCTAGCGGGAGGGGGGCCGGGGAGCTGTTTTTT. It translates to CASSPSGRGAGELFF.